What follows are 14 T cell receptor beta chains derived from one specimen sequenced in a study of cytomegalovirus exposure and HLA in healthy donors. The PCR ran on 60 Vbeta and 13 Jbeta primers. Data came from immunoSEQ multiplex PCR; TCRdb stores just in-frame clones and leaves some out. The data show about 160,000 clones, 65% to 90% seen once. Sequenced material: PBMCs. These receptors were collected from a man between 45 and 60 years old in good health and CMV-seropositive.

V gene TRBV12-2 combines with J gene TRBJ1-2. TRBV12-2 is listed as a pseudogene. The CDR3 is made up of 16 amino acids. In DNA, the CDR3 is TGTGCAAGTCGCAAAAGGTGGGGGGATTTGACCTATGGCTACACCTTC. It codes for CASRKRWGDLTYGYTF.

In this sample, this clone turned up a few times. This rearrangement joins TRBV6-5 to TRBJ2-7, with D possibly matching TRBD1 (5 bases). With 7 bases removed from V and 1 base from J, the gap between germline ends came to 8 bases. The length of the CDR3 is 12 residues. Germline CDR1 reads MNHEY; CDR2 reads SVGAGI. The CDR3 nucleotides are TGTGCCAGCAAGGGGCCTTCCTACGAGCAGTACTTC. Translated: CASKGPSYEQYF.

The chain couples TRBV19 to TRBJ2-3, with 7 bases identical to TRBD2. Germline V gene sequence: CDR1 LNHDA, CDR2 SQIVND (reference sequence). The CDR3 sequence is 14 residues long. Losses at the gene ends were 4 bases for V and 10 bases for J; bases not matched to a gene: 11. The CDR3 nucleotides read TGTGCCAGTAGTAACGGGACTACCGATCCGGCGCAGTATTTT. Its translation is CASSNGTTDPAQYF.

V is TRBV19 and J is TRBJ1-5, with TRBD1 matching over 8 bases. V lost 1 base to trimming and J lost 6 bases; unmatched junction nucleotides: 14. Germline-derived CDR1 and CDR2 are LNHDA and SQIVND (reference sequence). The CDR3 totals 18 residues. CDR3 sequence (DNA): TGTGCCAGTAGTATAGCTTACGTGGGCAGGGGGCCAGGTCAGCCCCAGCATTTT. Translation gives CASSIAYVGRGPGQPQHF. Complete variable domain (other parts from reference TRBV19 and TRBJ1-5): DGGITQSPKYLFRKEGQNVTLSCEQNLNHDAMYWYRQDPGQGLRLIYYSQIVNDFQKGDIAEGYSVSREKKESFPLTVTSAQKNPTAFYLCASSIAYVGRGPGQPQHFGDGTRLSIL.

The genes are TRBV5-1 and TRBJ2-3; 15 bases map to TRBD2. This CDR3 contains 17 residues. The germline CDR1 and CDR2 sequences are SGHRS and YFSETQ. The trim removed 4 bases at V and 0 bases at J, leaving 3 bases unmatched. The CDR3 here is CASSNGLAGGSTDTQYF. In DNA, the CDR3 is TGCGCCAGCAGCAATGGACTAGCGGGAGGGAGCACAGATACGCAGTATTTT. The complete variable domain, with remaining parts taken from reference TRBV5-1 and TRBJ2-3, reads KAGVTQTPRYLIKTRGQQVTLSCSPISGHRSVSWYQQTPGQGLQFLFEYFSETQRNKGNFPGRFSGRQFSNSRSEMNVSTLELGDSALYLCASSNGLAGGSTDTQYFGPGTRLTVL.

The V and J genes are TRBV28 and TRBJ1-4; 8 bases agree with TRBD1. The CDR3 is made up of 14 amino acids. Trimming removed 4 bases from V and 6 bases from J; junction bases left unmatched: 4. Germline V CDR1 and CDR2: MDHEN, SYDVKM. The CDR3 is CASSSGQDDEKLFF. The CDR3 nucleotides read TGTGCCAGCAGTTCGGGACAGGACGATGAAAAACTGTTTTTT.

The chain uses TRBV2 and TRBJ2-1; TRBD1 aligns across 9 bases. This CDR3 is built from 18 residues. Germline-derived CDR1 and CDR2 are SNHLY and FYNNEI. With 0 bases clipped from V and 4 bases from J, the junction kept 10 bases outside the gene matches. CDR3 protein: CASSEALLKDRGYNEQFF. In nucleotides, the CDR3 is TGTGCCAGCAGTGAAGCGCTACTCAAGGACAGGGGTTACAATGAGCAGTTCTTC.

The gene calls are TRBV11-1 and TRBJ2-1; 7 positions agree with TRBD2. There are 14 residues in the CDR3. The V segment lost 4 bases and the J segment 7 bases; nucleotides outside the gene matches: 7. CDR1 is SGHAT and CDR2 is FQDESV in the germline V gene (reference sequence). The CDR3 spells CASSSPPGGNEQFF. DNA for the CDR3: TGTGCCAGCAGCTCCCCGCCGGGGGGTAATGAGCAGTTCTTC.

This chain uses TRBV27 with TRBJ2-3, with TRBD2 as a possible D gene (6 bases). V lost 6 bases, J lost 8 bases, and 12 bases lay in between. Germline CDR1 is MNHEY and CDR2 is SMNVEV (reference sequence). The CDR3 sequence is 12 residues long. In nucleotides, the CDR3 is TGTGCCAGCAGAGGGCAGGGAGGTACGCAGTATTTT. Translation: CASRGQGGTQYF.

This clone was seen just once. The V call is TRBV30, the J call TRBJ2-2, with TRBD1 as a possible D gene (6 bases). This CDR3 has 14 residues. The V gene's germline CDR1 is GTSNPN and CDR2 SVGIG (reference sequence). Between the trimmed V and J ends, which lost 3 bases and 1 base, there was a span of 9 bases. CDR3 sequence: CAWSKGENTGELFF. The CDR3 coding sequence is TGTGCCTGGAGCAAGGGGGAGAACACCGGGGAGCTGTTTTTT.

This sequence joins TRBV10-3 and TRBJ2-3, with D perhaps matching TRBD1 (6 bases). This CDR3 spans 14 amino acids. The V end was cut by 5 bases, the J end by 4 bases, with 13 bases between. Germline assignment: CDR1 ENHRY and CDR2 SYGVKD. The CDR3 loop is CAISNRVEADTQYF. DNA for the CDR3: TGTGCCATCAGTAACAGGGTGGAAGCAGATACGCAGTATTTT.

The rearrangement joins TRBV15 to TRBJ1-1; maybe TRBD1 (5 bases). Trimming removed 2 bases at V and 1 base at J, with 11 bases between. The CDR3 length is 15 residues. Germline lookup yields CDR1 LNHNV and CDR2 YYDKDF (reference sequence). The CDR3 region is CATSRRGQPNTEAFF. CDR3 DNA: TGTGCCACCAGCAGACGCGGACAACCGAACACTGAAGCTTTCTTT.

This clone was found a few times. The DNA of the CDR3 is TGTGCCAGCAGGCCTAGCGGGAGGGCTTCAGATACGCAGTATTTT. Encoded protein: CASRPSGRASDTQYF. The chain is built from TRBV5-6 and TRBJ2-3, with 12 bases matching TRBD2. CDR3 length: 15 residues. The V and J ends lost 5 bases and 4 bases, in that order; junction bases with no gene match: 5. Germline V lookup: CDR1 SGHDT, CDR2 YYEEEE.

The V call is TRBV19, the J call TRBJ2-1; 10 nucleotides align to TRBD1. Per germline, CDR1 LNHDA and CDR2 SQIVND (reference sequence). V lost 6 bases, J lost 1 base, and 18 bases stayed unmatched. This CDR3 is 20 amino acids long. The CDR3 bases are TGTGCCAGTAGCAAAACTCGGACAGGGGGGGGGATGAGGTCCTACAATGAGCAGTTCTTC. This sequence encodes CASSKTRTGGGMRSYNEQFF.